The 2 T cell receptor beta chains in this list originate from one sample, sequenced in a study of T cells in placental villitis. Whole-study findings and limits: Villitis of unknown etiology placentae had higher clonality than controls, median 0.057 versus 0.006.

This was the immunoSEQ v4 assay. Profiled with immunoSEQ multiplex PCR; TCRdb holds only in-frame clones, not every one. The table records about 1,500 clones, around 80% of them present only once. These receptors lack a known antigen. Sequencing input: placental tissue containing maternal and fetal cells. These receptors were obtained from a human patient with villitis of unknown etiology; the placental T cells may come from both mother and fetus.

This clone has just a few counts. The chain has TRBV6-6 and TRBJ1-1; D is undetermined. Trimming stripped 2 bases from V and 1 base from J, with 5 bases between. This CDR3 has 13 residues. Germline V gene data show CDR1 as MNHNY and CDR2 as SVGAGI (reference sequence). This chain's CDR3 is CASSYAENTEAFF. CDR3 coding DNA: TGTGCCAGCAGTTACGCCGAGAACACTGAAGCTTTCTTT.

The gene calls are TRBV7-9 and TRBJ2-1, with unresolved D. Trimming left V 3 bases short and J 7 bases short, with 13 bases between. Germline assignment: CDR1 SEHNR and CDR2 FQNEAQ (reference sequence). The CDR3 loop spans 14 amino acids. The CDR3 loop is CASSFHLPENEQFF. The DNA for the CDR3 is TGTGCCAGCAGCTTCCACCTACCGGAAAATGAGCAGTTCTTC. The full variable domain, in which reference TRBV7-9 and TRBJ2-1 provide the parts outside the CDR3, is DTGVSQNPRHKITKRGQNVTFRCDPISEHNRLYWYRQTLGQGPEFLTYFQNEAQLEKSRLLSDRFSAERPKGSFSTLEIQRTEQGDSAMYLCASSFHLPENEQFFGPGTRLTVL.